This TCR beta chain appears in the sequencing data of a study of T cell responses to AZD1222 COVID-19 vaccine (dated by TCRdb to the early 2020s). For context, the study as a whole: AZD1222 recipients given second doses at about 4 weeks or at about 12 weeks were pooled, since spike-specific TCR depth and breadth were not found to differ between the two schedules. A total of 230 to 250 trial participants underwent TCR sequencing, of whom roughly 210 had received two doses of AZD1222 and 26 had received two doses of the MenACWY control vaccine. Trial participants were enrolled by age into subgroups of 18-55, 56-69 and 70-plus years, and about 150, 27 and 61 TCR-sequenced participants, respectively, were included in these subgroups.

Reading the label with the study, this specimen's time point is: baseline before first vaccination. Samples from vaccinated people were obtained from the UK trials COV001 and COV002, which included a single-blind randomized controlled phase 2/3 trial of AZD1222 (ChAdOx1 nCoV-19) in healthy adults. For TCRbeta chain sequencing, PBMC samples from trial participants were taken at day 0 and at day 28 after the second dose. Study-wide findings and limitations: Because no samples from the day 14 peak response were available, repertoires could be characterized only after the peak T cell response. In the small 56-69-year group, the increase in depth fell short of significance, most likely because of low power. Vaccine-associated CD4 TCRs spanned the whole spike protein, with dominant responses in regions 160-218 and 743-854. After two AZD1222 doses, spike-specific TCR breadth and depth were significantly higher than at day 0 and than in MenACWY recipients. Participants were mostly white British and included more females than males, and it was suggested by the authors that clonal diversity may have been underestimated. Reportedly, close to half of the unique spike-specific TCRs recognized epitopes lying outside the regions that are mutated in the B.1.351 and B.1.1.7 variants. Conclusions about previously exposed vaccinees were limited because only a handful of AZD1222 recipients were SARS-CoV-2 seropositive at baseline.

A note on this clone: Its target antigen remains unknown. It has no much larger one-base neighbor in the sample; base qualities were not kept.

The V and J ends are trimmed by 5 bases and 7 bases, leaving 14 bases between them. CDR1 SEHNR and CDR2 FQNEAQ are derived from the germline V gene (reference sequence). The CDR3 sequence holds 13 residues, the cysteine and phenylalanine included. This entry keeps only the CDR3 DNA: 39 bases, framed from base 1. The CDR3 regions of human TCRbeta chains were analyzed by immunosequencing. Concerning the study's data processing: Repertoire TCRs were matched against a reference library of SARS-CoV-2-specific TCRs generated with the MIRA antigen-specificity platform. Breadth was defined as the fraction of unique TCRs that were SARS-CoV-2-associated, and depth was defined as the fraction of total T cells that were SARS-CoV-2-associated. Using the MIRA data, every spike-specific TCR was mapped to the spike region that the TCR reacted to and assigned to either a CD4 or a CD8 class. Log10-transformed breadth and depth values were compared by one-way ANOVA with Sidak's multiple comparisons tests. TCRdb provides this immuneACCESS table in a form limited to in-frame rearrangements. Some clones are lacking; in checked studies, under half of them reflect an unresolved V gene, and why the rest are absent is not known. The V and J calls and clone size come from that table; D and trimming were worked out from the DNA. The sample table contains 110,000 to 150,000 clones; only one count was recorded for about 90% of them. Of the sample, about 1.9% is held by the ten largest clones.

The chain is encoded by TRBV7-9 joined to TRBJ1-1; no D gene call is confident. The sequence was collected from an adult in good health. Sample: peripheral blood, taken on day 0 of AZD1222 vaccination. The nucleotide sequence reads TGTGCCAGCAGCCCACTGGGCGGTTATGAAGCTTTCTTT. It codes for CASSPLGGYEAFF.